Shown below are 5 T cell receptor beta chains from a single sample sequenced in a study of Graves' ophthalmopathy and Graves' hyperthyroidism. RNA transcripts were the source from which TCR beta CDR3 regions were amplified. A first-round RT-PCR used HTBI primers, followed by a second-round multiplex PCR. A single record per CDR3 protein comes from TCRdb applying MiXCR to the multiplex PCR reads. This table holds about 240,000 distinct CDR3 sequences, around 50% found once. Sequencing input: peripheral blood. The source of these receptors is an adult man with Graves' ophthalmopathy.

J is TRBJ1-4 and V is TRBV12-3 or TRBV12-4; D is unresolved. This CDR3 has 13 residues. V lost 5 bases and J lost 6, with 10 bases in between. The CDR3 DNA is TGTGCCAGCAGTAAGAGGCCCGATGAAAAACTGTTTTTT. It codes for CASSKRPDEKLFF.

The rearrangement links TRBV29-1 to TRBJ2-2; D assignment may be TRBD1 or TRBD2 (5 bases each). The CDR3 is 14 amino acids. Trimming left V 2 bases short and J 0 bases short, with 7 bases between. The germline CDR1 and CDR2 sequences are SQVTM and ANQGSEA. The CDR3 region is CSVERGANTGELFF. Here the CDR3 DNA reads TGCAGCGTTGAAAGAGGGGCGAACACCGGGGAGCTGTTTTTT.

This clonotype showed up many times. The rearrangement links TRBV10-3 to TRBJ2-7; D unresolved. CDR1 is ENHRY, CDR2 SYGVKD, per germline. This CDR3 spans 13 amino acids. V was pared by 2 bases and J by 3 bases, with 8 bases between. The CDR3 loop reads CAISEGPSYEQYF. CDR3 coding DNA: TGTGCCATCAGTGAGGGGCCAAGCTACGAGCAGTACTTC.

This clonotype was observed a handful of times. The J gene is TRBJ1-6, the V gene TRBV24-1; a possible D gene is TRBD1 (5 bases). This CDR3 is built from 20 residues. V was shortened by 3 bases and J by 11 bases, with 31 bases between the two germline ends. The germline V gene has CDR1 KGHDR and CDR2 SFDVKD. The CDR3 protein is CATSDEKGPQGTSPNAPLHF. The CDR3 coding sequence is TGTGCCACCAGTGATGAAAAGGGTCCGCAGGGAACTTCTCCGAATGCACCCCTCCACTTT.

This chain connects TRBV24-1 to TRBJ1-6, with TRBD1 matching over 8 bases. The CDR3 runs to 15 residues. Germline V gene data show CDR1 as KGHDR and CDR2 as SFDVKD. Trimming took 3 bases from V and 10 from J; bases not matched to a gene: 7. The CDR3 DNA follows: TGTGCCACCAGTGATCCCAGACAGGGGCTCTCACCCCTCCACTTT. It codes for CATSDPRQGLSPLHF.